These T cell receptor beta chains were read from a single sample in a study of tumor-infiltrating lymphocytes in primary liver carcinoma. TCRdb recomputed calls from the multiplex PCR reads with MiXCR, one row per CDR3 protein. The sample consists of approximately 320,000 distinct CDR3 sequences, roughly three fifths of them appearing once. The sample consisted of peripheral blood. The receptors were sampled from a woman in her twenties or thirties with primary liver carcinoma and hepatitis B virus infection. CDR3s leave out the opening cysteine and the closing phenylalanine or tryptophan.

j_gene	v_gene	CDR3aa
TRBJ2-7	TRBV12-3/TRBV12-4	ASSLEDRGHEQC
TRBJ2-7	TRBV25-1	ASSAGEMY
TRBJ2-2	TRBV24-1	ATSDLGSEGYTGELF
TRBJ1-4	TRBV5-4	ASCLTGAGEKLF
TRBJ1-1	TRBV7-9	ASSFWTGSGAF
TRBJ2-1	TRBV29-1	STSSGSVGNGLF
TRBJ2-6	TRBV11-1	ASSLLPRAHVLT
TRBJ2-1	TRBV7-8	ASSLAFLLSRNEQF
TRBJ2-7	TRBV28	ASRRRGSSYEQY
TRBJ2-7	TRBV30	AWSVNNADYEQY
TRBJ2-1	TRBV11-2	ASSLGSGRAFREQF
TRBJ2-5	TRBV5-6	ASSFARQETQY
TRBJ2-7	TRBV4-1	ASSLGTGGGSQEQY
TRBJ2-1	TRBV10-2	TSSGLAGGNEQF
TRBJ2-1	TRBV11-2	ASNSGGHEQF
TRBJ1-2	TRBV16	ASSPGQGLNGYT
TRBJ1-4	TRBV29-1	SARDTSDEKLF
TRBJ1-5	TRBV29-1	SVGGRNQPQH
TRBJ2-2	TRBV6-6	ASSYSPGELF
TRBJ2-7	TRBV28	ASTTDRGRLVYEQY
TRBJ2-5	TRBV5-1	ASSVGQGRVETQY
TRBJ2-1	TRBV6-2/TRBV6-3	ASRRTSESNEQF
TRBJ1-3	TRBV6-1	ASIPEPYSSGNTIY
TRBJ1-2	TRBV6-5	AGSYGGGYT
TRBJ2-7	TRBV11-1	ASSAIRDTSHEQY
TRBJ2-5	TRBV24-1	ATSDSGKQETQY